These 12 T cell receptor beta chains came from one sample sequenced in a study of blood T cells in healthy people across ages. A second PCR, run for roughly 7 to 12 cycles, used a sample-barcoded 5' primer plus a J-beta primer mix. TCRdb re-called the 5' RACE reads with MiXCR, one entry per CDR3 protein. The sample includes 540,000 or so distinct CDR3 sequences, 40% to 50% of them seen just once. The sample taken for sequencing was blood. The source is a man older than 75 in good health.

This clonotype was seen a handful of times. CDR3 residues: CASSLRAGGVDTQYF. The CDR3 DNA reads TGCGCCAGCAGCCTCCGGGCGGGAGGTGTAGATACGCAGTATTTT. The V call is TRBV4-3, the J call TRBJ2-3; 8 bases match TRBD2. CDR1 and CDR2 (germline): LGHNA, YSLEER. The CDR3 has 15 amino acids. Trimming at V came to 4 bases and at J to 5 bases, leaving 8 bases not matched to a gene.

The CDR3 spells CATSPSRAMYEQYF. The CDR3 DNA sequence: TGTGCCACCAGCCCCTCGCGAGCCATGTACGAGCAGTACTTC. The chain links TRBV15 to TRBJ2-7; no clear D. The CDR3 consists of 14 residues. Trimming took off 5 bases at V and 4 bases at J, with 15 bases between the two ends. In germline, CDR1 is LNHNV, CDR2 YYDKDF (reference sequence).

Concerning this clonotype itself: Being one base from a much bigger clone, this may be a read error. The J gene is TRBJ1-1, the V gene TRBV6-5; D remains unclear. Trimming stripped 0 bases from V and 1 base from J, with 12 bases between. In germline, CDR1 is MNHEY, CDR2 SVGAGI. This CDR3 contains 16 residues. Here the CDR3 reads CASSYSATGANTEAFF. DNA of the CDR3: TGTGCCAGCAGTTACTCGGCGACGGGCGCGAACACTGAAGCTTTCTTT.

The V and J genes are TRBV29-1 and TRBJ1-1, with D maybe TRBD1 (6 bases). Looked up from germline, CDR1 is SQVTM and CDR2 is ANQGSEA. V lost 7 bases to trimming and J lost 1 base, with 13 bases between them. CDR3 length: 13 amino acids. The CDR3 DNA reads TGCAGCGCCCAGGGGCGAGCGAACACTGAAGCTTTCTTT. Encoded protein: CSAQGRANTEAFF.

The table lists this clonotype with many counts. A single base separates this from a much larger clone, so it may be a read error. The gene calls are TRBV6-5 and TRBJ2-1; perhaps D is TRBD1 or TRBD2 (5 bases each). This CDR3 contains 15 residues. Germline V gene data show CDR1 as MNHEY and CDR2 as SVGAGI. The ends were cut back, 4 bases at V and 4 bases at J, with 14 bases in the middle. The DNA for the CDR3 is TGTGCCAGCAGTTCGGGACGAGCGGTGTACAATGAGCAGTTCTTC. Translating it yields CASSSGRAVYNEQFF.

A note on this clonotype: One junction end disagrees with the germline gene, perhaps due to a read error. The CDR3, as DNA: TGTGCCTGCAGCTCCTCAAACACCGGGGAGCTGTTTTTT. It specifies CACSSSNTGELFF. This rearrangement joins TRBV6-6 to TRBJ2-2, with no clear D. Germline assignment: CDR1 MNHNY and CDR2 SVGAGI (reference sequence). This CDR3 spans 13 amino acids.

The chain has TRBV9 and TRBJ2-3; tentatively, D is TRBD2 (6 bases). There are 16 residues in the CDR3. The V end lost 4 bases, the J end lost 0 bases, and 15 bases lay between the germline ends. Germline assignment: CDR1 SGDLS and CDR2 YYNGEE. CDR3 sequence reads: CASSTAGMSSTDTQYF. The CDR3 region has the DNA TGTGCCAGCAGCACCGCGGGGATGTCTAGCACAGATACGCAGTATTTT. Supplemented by reference TRBV9 and TRBJ2-3, the full variable domain reads DSGVTQTPKHLITATGQRVTLRCSPRSGDLSVYWYQQSLDQGLQFLIQYYNGEERAKGNILERFSAQQFPDLHSELNLSSLELGDSALYFCASSTAGMSSTDTQYFGPGTRLTVL.

The chain couples TRBV5-1 to TRBJ2-7, with TRBD1 identical over 7 bases. Germline CDR1 SGHRS, CDR2 YFSETQ. This CDR3 is 14 amino acids long. Germline trimming cut 4 bases from V and 6 bases from J; bases unmatched to any gene: 10. The CDR3 protein is CASSTIDRVGEQYF. The CDR3 DNA follows: TGCGCCAGCAGCACCATCGACAGGGTAGGCGAGCAGTACTTC.

In DNA, the CDR3 is TGTGCCAGCAGCCAAGATGAGGGCAGGGAAACTGAAGCTTTCTTT. It encodes CASSQDEGRETEAFF. The chain is built from TRBV4-2 and TRBJ1-1, with D possibly TRBD1 on 5 matching bases. Between the trimmed V and J ends, which lost 0 bases and 5 bases, there was a span of 13 bases. The CDR3 loop spans 15 amino acids. Germline CDR1 LGHNA, CDR2 YNFKEQ.

V and J are TRBV6-1 and TRBJ2-3; 12 positions agree with TRBD2. The CDR3 length is 16 residues. Trimming at V came to 6 bases and at J to 4 bases, leaving 8 bases not matched to a gene. Germline V gene lookup returns CDR1 MNHNS and CDR2 SASEGT. CDR3 loop: CASSRLAGVPSDTQYF. Here the CDR3 DNA reads TGTGCCAGCAGCAGACTAGCGGGAGTTCCCTCAGATACGCAGTATTTT.

This clonotype was recorded many times. The CDR3 coding sequence is TGTGCCAGCGTCGCAAGGGAGGTTTGGTCTCACGAGCAGTACTTC. Translated, it gives CASVAREVWSHEQYF. The J gene is TRBJ2-7, the V gene TRBV27; the D gene is possibly TRBD2 (6 bases). V was cut by 8 bases and J by 5 bases, with 22 bases left in between. CDR3 length: 15 amino acids. Germline-derived CDR1 and CDR2 are MNHEY and SMNVEV (reference sequence).

The chain combines TRBV3-1 with TRBJ2-7; D gene uncertain. The CDR3 contains 12 residues. The germline V gene has CDR1 LGHDT and CDR2 YNNKEL (reference sequence). The ends were cut back, 7 bases at V and 1 base at J, with 8 bases in the middle. In nucleotides, the CDR3 is TGTGCCAGCACCGGTCCGTCCTACGAGCAGTACTTC. Its protein is CASTGPSYEQYF.